The next 7 T cell receptor beta chains were all read from a single sample in a study of spatial heterogeneity in lung cancer. Time point of the sample: blood at routine non-recurrence follow-up after resection. TCRdb re-analysed the 5' RACE reads in MiXCR, keeping a single row per CDR3 protein. The table has some 10,000 distinct CDR3 sequences, about a fifth seen once; the top ten hold about two fifths. This material consisted of PBMCs, taken at follow-up. All receptors derive from a male donor with early-stage non-small cell lung cancer.

This clonotype was found many times. This chain links TRBV5-1 with TRBJ1-1, with D unclear. The CDR3 has 12 residues. Trimming took off 1 base at V and 6 bases at J, with 7 bases between the two ends. In germline, CDR1 is SGHRS, CDR2 YFSETQ. The CDR3 reads CASSLFSSEAFF. The CDR3 coding sequence is TGCGCCAGCAGCTTGTTCTCCTCTGAAGCTTTCTTT.

The chain recombines TRBV20-1 with TRBJ2-1; tentatively, D is TRBD2 (6 bases). The V and J ends lost 7 bases and 3 bases respectively, with 19 bases between them. Germline V gives CDR1 DFQATT, CDR2 SNEGSKA (reference sequence). This CDR3 has 15 amino acids. The CDR3 reads CSGKGTDIYYNEQFF. The DNA of the CDR3 is TGCAGTGGGAAGGGGACTGATATTTACTACAATGAGCAGTTCTTC.

The V call is TRBV28, the J call TRBJ2-7; D is unclear. The CDR3 has 11 residues. V was trimmed by 6 bases and J by 2 bases, leaving 5 bases between them. Germline-derived CDR1 and CDR2 are MDHEN and SYDVKM. CDR3 protein: CASSTTYEQYF. For the CDR3, the DNA is TGTGCCAGCAGCACCACCTACGAGCAGTACTTC.

This chain connects TRBV5-1 to TRBJ2-6; D is undetermined. Trimming cost V 3 bases and J 1 base, with 11 bases left between them. The CDR3 runs to 16 residues. Germline V gives CDR1 SGHRS, CDR2 YFSETQ. The CDR3 region is CASSWTLVSGANVLTF. Written as DNA, the CDR3 is TGCGCCAGCAGCTGGACCTTGGTGTCTGGGGCCAACGTCCTGACTTTC.

This clonotype appeared many times. The rearrangement uses TRBV28 and TRBJ1-5, with TRBD1 as a possible D gene (5 bases). The V and J ends lost 6 bases and 1 base respectively, with 13 bases between them. The germline CDR1 and CDR2 sequences are MDHEN and SYDVKM. The CDR3 is made up of 15 amino acids. This chain's CDR3 is CASRGEGASNQPQHF. The CDR3 DNA sequence: TGTGCCAGCAGAGGGGAAGGGGCGAGCAATCAGCCCCAGCATTTT.

This clonotype was seen repeatedly, ten times or more. J is TRBJ2-1 and V is TRBV2; TRBD2 is a possible D gene (6 bases). Between the trimmed V and J ends, which lost 6 bases and 9 bases, there was a span of 21 bases. CDR3 length: 15 amino acids. Germline V gives CDR1 SNHLY, CDR2 FYNNEI. The CDR3 coding sequence is TGTGCCAGCAGCCACCAACGGGATACGGAGGGTGAGCAGTTCTTC. This encodes CASSHQRDTEGEQFF.

This clonotype was counted many times. The genes are TRBV20-1 and TRBJ1-5, with unresolved D. The CDR3 sequence is 12 residues long. Germline CDR1 reads DFQATT; CDR2 reads SNEGSKA (reference sequence). V lost 3 bases, J lost 3 bases, and 6 bases lay in between. CDR3 in amino acids: CSASPTNQPQHF. The DNA of the CDR3 is TGCAGTGCTAGTCCCACCAATCAGCCCCAGCATTTT.